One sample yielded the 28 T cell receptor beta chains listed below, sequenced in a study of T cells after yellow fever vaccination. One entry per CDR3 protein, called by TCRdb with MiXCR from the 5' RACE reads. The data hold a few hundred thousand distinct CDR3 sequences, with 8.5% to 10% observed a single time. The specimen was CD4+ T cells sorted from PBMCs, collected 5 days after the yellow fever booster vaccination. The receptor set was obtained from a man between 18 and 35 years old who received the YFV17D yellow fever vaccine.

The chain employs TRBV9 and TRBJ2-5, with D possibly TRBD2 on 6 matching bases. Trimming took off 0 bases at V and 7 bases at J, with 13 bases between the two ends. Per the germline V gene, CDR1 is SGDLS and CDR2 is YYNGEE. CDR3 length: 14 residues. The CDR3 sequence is CASSVGGDGWTQYF. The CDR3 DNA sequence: TGTGCCAGCAGCGTAGGCGGGGACGGTTGGACCCAGTACTTC.

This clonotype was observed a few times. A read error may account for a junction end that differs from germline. The DNA for the CDR3 is TGCGCCAGCAGCCAAGTAGGGGCCCTGCCCAGGATCTTC. Protein sequence: CASSQVGALPRIF. The chain carries TRBV4-1 and TRBJ2-1, with D perhaps TRBD1 (5 bases). Germline CDR1 is MGHRA and CDR2 is YSYEKL. The CDR3 has 13 residues.

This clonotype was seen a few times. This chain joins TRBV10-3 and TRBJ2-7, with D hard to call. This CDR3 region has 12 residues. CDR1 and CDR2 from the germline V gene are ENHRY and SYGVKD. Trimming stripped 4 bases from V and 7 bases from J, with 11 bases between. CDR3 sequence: CAISVSSLEQYF. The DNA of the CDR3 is TGTGCCATCAGTGTGTCGAGTCTTGAGCAGTACTTC.

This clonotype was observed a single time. CDR3 sequence: CASSPGQGPRGYTF. CDR3 DNA sequence: TGTGCCAGCAGCCCGGGACAGGGGCCTCGGGGCTACACCTTC. The chain links TRBV6-5 to TRBJ1-2, with 10 bases aligning to TRBD1. Germline CDR1 reads MNHEY; CDR2 reads SVGAGI. The junction had 9 bases not matched to a gene; V was cut back by 6 bases and J by 8 bases. The CDR3 consists of 14 residues.

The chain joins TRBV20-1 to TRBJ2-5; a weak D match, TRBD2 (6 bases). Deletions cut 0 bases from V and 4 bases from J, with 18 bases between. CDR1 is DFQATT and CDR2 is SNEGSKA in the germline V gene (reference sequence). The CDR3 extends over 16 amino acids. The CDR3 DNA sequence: TGCAGTGCTAGAGATGGCAGGGACTTACGAGGAGAGACCCAGTACTTC. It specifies CSARDGRDLRGETQYF.

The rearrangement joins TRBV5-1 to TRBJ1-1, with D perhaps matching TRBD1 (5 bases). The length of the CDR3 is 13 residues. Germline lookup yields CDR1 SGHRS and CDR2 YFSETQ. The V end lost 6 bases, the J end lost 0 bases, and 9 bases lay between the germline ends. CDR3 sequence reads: CASNWGVNTEAFF. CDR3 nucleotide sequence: TGCGCCAGCAACTGGGGGGTGAACACTGAAGCTTTCTTT.

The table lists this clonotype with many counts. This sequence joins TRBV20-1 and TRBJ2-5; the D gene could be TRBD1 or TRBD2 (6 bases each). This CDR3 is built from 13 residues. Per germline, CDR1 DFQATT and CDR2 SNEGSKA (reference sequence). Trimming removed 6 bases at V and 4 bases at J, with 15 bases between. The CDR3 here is CSAPLGGGETQYF. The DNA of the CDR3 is TGCAGTGCCCCCCTGGGGGGCGGAGAGACCCAGTACTTC.

The CDR3 here is CASSGRRTDTQYF. The CDR3, as DNA: TGTGCCAGCAGCGGAAGACGGACAGATACGCAGTATTTT. The chain joins TRBV9 to TRBJ2-3; the D is unclear. V gave up 3 bases and J gave up 3 bases, with 8 bases separating them. Germline lookup yields CDR1 SGDLS and CDR2 YYNGEE. CDR3 length: 13 residues.

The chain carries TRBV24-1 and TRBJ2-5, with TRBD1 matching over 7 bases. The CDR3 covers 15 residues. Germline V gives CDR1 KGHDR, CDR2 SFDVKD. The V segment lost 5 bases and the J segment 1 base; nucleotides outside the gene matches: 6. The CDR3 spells CATSGAGGFQETQYF. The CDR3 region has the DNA TGTGCCACCAGTGGGGCAGGGGGATTCCAAGAGACCCAGTACTTC.

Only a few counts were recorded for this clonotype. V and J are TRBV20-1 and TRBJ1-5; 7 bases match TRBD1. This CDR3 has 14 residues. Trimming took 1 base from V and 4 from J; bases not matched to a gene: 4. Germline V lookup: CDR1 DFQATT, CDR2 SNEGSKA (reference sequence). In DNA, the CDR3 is TGCAGTGCTAGAGTCGGGACAGTTAATCAGCCCCAGCATTTT. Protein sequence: CSARVGTVNQPQHF.

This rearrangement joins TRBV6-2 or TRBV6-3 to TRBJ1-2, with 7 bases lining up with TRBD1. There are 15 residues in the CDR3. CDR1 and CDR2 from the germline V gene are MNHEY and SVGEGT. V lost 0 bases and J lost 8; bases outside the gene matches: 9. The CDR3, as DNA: TGTGCCAGCAGTTACTCGATACAAGGGGGCCAAGGCTACACCTTC. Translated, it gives CASSYSIQGGQGYTF.

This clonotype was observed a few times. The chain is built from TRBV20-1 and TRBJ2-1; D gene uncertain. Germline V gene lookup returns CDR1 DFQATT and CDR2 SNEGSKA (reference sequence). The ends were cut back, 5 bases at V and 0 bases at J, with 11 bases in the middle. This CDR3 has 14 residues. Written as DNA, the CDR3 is TGCAGTGCTCCCTCTCAGAGCTCCTACAATGAGCAGTTCTTC. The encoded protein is CSAPSQSSYNEQFF.

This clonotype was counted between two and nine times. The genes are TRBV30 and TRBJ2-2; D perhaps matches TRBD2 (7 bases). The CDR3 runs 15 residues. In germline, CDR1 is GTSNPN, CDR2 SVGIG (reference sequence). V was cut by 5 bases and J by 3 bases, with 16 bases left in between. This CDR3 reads CAWARGGFDTGELFF. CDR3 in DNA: TGTGCCTGGGCCCGCGGGGGCTTCGACACCGGGGAGCTGTTTTTT.

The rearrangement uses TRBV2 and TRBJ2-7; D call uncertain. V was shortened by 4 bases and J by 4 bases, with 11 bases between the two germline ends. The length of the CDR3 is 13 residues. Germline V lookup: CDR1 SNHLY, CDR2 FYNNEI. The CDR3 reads CASSGTVEYEQYV. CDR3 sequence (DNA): TGTGCCAGCAGTGGGACGGTAGAATACGAGCAGTACGTC.

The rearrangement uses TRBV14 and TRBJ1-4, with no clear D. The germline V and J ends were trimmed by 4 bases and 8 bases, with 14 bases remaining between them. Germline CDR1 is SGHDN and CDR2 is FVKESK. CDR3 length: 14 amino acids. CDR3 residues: CASSPRTGSEKLFF. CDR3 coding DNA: TGTGCCAGCAGCCCCCGGACGGGTAGCGAAAAACTGTTTTTT.

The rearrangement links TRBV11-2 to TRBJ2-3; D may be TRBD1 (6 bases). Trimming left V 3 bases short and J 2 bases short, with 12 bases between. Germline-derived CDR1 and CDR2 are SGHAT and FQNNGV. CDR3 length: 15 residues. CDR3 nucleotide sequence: TGTGCCAGCAGCTTGACAGGAGAATTCACAGATACGCAGTATTTT. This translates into CASSLTGEFTDTQYF.

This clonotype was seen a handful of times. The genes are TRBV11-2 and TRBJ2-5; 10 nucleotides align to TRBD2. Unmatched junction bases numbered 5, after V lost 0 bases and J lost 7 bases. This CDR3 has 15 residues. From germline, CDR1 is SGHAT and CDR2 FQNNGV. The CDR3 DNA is TGTGCCAGCAGCTTAGATACTAGCGGGGTCAGGACCCAGTACTTC. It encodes CASSLDTSGVRTQYF.

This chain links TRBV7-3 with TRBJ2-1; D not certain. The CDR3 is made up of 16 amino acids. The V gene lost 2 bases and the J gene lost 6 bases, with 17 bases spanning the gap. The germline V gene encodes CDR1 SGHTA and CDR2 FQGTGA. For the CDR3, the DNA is TGTGCCAGCAGCTTATTATCGTGGTCCTCAACCAATGAGCAGTTCTTC. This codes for CASSLLSWSSTNEQFF.

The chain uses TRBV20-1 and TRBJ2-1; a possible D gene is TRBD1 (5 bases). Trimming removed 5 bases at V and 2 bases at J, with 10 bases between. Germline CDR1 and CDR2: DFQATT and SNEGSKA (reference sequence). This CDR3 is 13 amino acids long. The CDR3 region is CSAQSGTYNEQFF. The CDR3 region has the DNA TGCAGTGCTCAGTCAGGGACCTACAATGAGCAGTTCTTC.

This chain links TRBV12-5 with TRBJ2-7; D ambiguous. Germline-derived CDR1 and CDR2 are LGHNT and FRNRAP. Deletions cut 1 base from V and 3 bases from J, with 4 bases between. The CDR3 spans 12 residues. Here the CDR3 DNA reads TGTGCTAGTGGTTTGGACTTCTACGAGCAGTACTTC. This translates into CASGLDFYEQYF.

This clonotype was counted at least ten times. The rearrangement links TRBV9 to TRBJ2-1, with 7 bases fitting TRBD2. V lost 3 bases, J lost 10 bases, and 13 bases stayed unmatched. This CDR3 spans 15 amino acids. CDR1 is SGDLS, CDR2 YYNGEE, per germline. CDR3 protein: CASSAEAGNGREQFF. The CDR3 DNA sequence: TGTGCCAGCAGCGCTGAAGCGGGGAACGGGCGGGAGCAGTTCTTC. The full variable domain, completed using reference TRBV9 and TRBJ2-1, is DSGVTQTPKHLITATGQRVTLRCSPRSGDLSVYWYQQSLDQGLQFLIQYYNGEERAKGNILERFSAQQFPDLHSELNLSSLELGDSALYFCASSAEAGNGREQFFGPGTRLTVL.

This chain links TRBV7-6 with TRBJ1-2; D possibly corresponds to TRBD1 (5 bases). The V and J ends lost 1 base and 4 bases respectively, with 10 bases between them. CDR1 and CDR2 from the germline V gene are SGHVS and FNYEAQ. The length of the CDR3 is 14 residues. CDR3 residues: CASSLDPDSYGYTF. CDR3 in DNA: TGTGCCAGCAGCTTAGACCCCGACAGCTATGGCTACACCTTC.

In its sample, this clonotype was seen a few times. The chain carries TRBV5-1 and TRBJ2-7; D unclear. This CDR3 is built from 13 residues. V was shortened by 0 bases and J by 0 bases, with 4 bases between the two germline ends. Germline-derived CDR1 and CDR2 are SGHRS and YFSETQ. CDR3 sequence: CASSLDYSYEQYF. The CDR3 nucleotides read TGCGCCAGCAGCTTGGACTACTCCTACGAGCAGTACTTC.

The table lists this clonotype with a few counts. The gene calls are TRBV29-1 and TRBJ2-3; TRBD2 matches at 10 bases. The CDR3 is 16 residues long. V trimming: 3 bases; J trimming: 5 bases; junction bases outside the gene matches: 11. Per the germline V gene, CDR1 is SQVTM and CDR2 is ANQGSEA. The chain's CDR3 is CSVDLWSGGALDTQYF. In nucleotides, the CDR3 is TGCAGCGTTGATCTGTGGAGCGGGGGGGCTTTAGATACGCAGTATTTT.

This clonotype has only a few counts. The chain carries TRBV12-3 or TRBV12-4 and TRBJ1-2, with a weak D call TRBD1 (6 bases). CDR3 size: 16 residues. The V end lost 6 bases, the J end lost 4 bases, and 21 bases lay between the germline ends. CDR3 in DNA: TGTGCCAGCAGGGGGACATGGAAGGCCCCGATCTATGGCTACACCTTC. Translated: CASRGTWKAPIYGYTF.

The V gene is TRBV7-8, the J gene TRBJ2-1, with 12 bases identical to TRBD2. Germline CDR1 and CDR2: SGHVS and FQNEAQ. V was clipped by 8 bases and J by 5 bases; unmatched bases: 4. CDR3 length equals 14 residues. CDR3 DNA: TGTGCCAGCGCAACTAGCGGGGGGCACAATGAGCAGTTCTTC. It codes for CASATSGGHNEQFF.

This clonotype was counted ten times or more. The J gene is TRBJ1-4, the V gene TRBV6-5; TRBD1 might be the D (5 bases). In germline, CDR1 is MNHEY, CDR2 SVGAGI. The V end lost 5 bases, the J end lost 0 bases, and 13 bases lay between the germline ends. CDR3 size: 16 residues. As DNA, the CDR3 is TGTGCCAGCAGTCCTTGGGGGGGTGCAACTAATGAAAAACTGTTTTTT. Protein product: CASSPWGGATNEKLFF.

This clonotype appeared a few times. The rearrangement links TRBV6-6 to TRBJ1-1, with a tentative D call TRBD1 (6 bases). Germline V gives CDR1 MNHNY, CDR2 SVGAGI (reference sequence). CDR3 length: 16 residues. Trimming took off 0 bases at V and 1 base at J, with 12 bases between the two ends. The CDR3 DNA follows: TGTGCCAGCAGTTACTCGAAGGGGGGGGAGAACACTGAAGCTTTCTTT. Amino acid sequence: CASSYSKGGENTEAFF.